The T cell receptor beta chain under discussion was sequenced for a study of OX40 agonist ivuxolimab in advanced cancers. General study findings and limits: More expanded clones were seen, on average, in CD8+ T cells than in CD4+.

The germline CDR1 and CDR2 sequences are SGHKS and YYEKEE (reference sequence). The CDR3 covers 13 residues. The V gene lost 0 bases and the J gene lost 0 bases, with 3 bases spanning the gap. In the case of this clone: Its antigen is unidentified.

Profiling relied on immunoSEQ multiplex PCR, and the TCRdb table lists in-frame clones only, not all of them. The data hold under 80,000 clones, with approximately 78% observed a single time. Sampled blood was obtained at baseline, cycle 4 day 1, and cycle 7 day 1. This chain links TRBV5-5 with TRBJ1-1; D is uncertain. This receptor was obtained from an adult with an advanced solid tumor such as melanoma, head and neck, liver or kidney cancer. Sequenced here: CD4+ or CD8+ T cells sorted from blood, sampled in a trial of the OX40 agonist ivuxolimab. The CDR3 DNA reads as TGTGCCAGCAGCTTGGCCGTGAACACTGAAGCTTTCTTT. It translates to CASSLAVNTEAFF.